A single sample gave rise to the 9 T cell receptor beta chains below, sequenced in a study of cytomegalovirus exposure and HLA in healthy donors. In the PCR, 60 Vbeta and 13 Jbeta primers were used. Clones were read by immunoSEQ multiplex PCR, and TCRdb kept only the in-frame ones, dropping some. The sample consists of roughly 180,000 clones, 82% of them appearing once. The specimen was PBMCs. These receptors were taken from a male donor in good health and CMV-seronegative.

The CDR3 coding sequence is TGTGCCAGCAGCCCTTTAACAGAAATGATGAACACTGAAGCTTTCTTT. This translates into CASSPLTEMMNTEAFF. V gene TRBV28 combines with J gene TRBJ1-1; D is unresolved. Per the germline V gene, CDR1 is MDHEN and CDR2 is SYDVKM. With 6 bases removed from V and 0 bases from J, the gap between germline ends came to 17 bases. CDR3 length equals 16 residues.

The CDR3 nucleotides read TGCGCCAGCAGCCTTCGGGACAGGGACAATGAGCAGTTCTTC. Its translation: CASSLRDRDNEQFF. The genes are TRBV5-1 and TRBJ2-1, with TRBD1 identical over 9 bases. CDR1 and CDR2 (germline): SGHRS, YFSETQ. This CDR3 comprises 14 residues. V shed 4 bases and J 5 bases; nucleotides not matched to a gene: 4. The entire variable domain, with the rest obtained from reference TRBV5-1 and TRBJ2-1, is as follows: KAGVTQTPRYLIKTRGQQVTLSCSPISGHRSVSWYQQTPGQGLQFLFEYFSETQRNKGNFPGRFSGRQFSNSRSEMNVSTLELGDSALYLCASSLRDRDNEQFFGPGTRLTVL.

This clone was detected only once. This chain links TRBV29-1 with TRBJ2-1; 7 bases agree with TRBD2. Germline V gene lookup returns CDR1 SQVTM and CDR2 ANQGSEA. V was clipped by 4 bases and J by 7 bases; unmatched bases: 10. CDR3 length: 14 amino acids. The CDR3 is CSVVASGDNNEQFF. CDR3 nucleotide sequence: TGCAGCGTTGTTGCTAGCGGAGATAATAATGAGCAGTTCTTC.

V usage is TRBV7-2 and J usage is TRBJ2-5, with D maybe TRBD2 (5 bases). V lost 4 bases, J lost 2 bases, and 11 bases lay in between. The germline V gene has CDR1 SGHTA and CDR2 FQGNSA. This CDR3 is 14 amino acids long. Here the CDR3 DNA reads TGTGCCAGCAGCTCCTACCGGGGACAAGAGACCCAGTACTTC. Its translation is CASSSYRGQETQYF. Drawing the rest from reference TRBV7-2 and TRBJ2-5, the complete variable domain is GAGVSQSPSNKVTEKGKDVELRCDPISGHTALYWYRQSLGQGLEFLIYFQGNSAPDKSGLPSDRFSAERTGGSVSTLTIQRTQQEDSAVYLCASSSYRGQETQYFGPGTRLLVL.

The rearrangement joins TRBV27 to TRBJ1-1; 10 bases match TRBD1. CDR1 is MNHEY and CDR2 is SMNVEV in the germline V gene (reference sequence). This CDR3 spans 17 amino acids. Trimming removed 5 bases from V and 0 bases from J; junction bases left unmatched: 9. CDR3 protein: CASSPRQGALMNTEAFF. CDR3 nucleotide sequence: TGTGCCAGCAGTCCTAGACAGGGGGCGCTGATGAACACTGAAGCTTTCTTT.

The chain carries TRBV29-1 and TRBJ2-6, with a possible D match to TRBD2 (5 bases). V lost 7 bases and J lost 2, with 9 bases in between. Germline V gene lookup returns CDR1 SQVTM and CDR2 ANQGSEA. The CDR3 length is 13 residues. CDR3 loop: CSARVPGANVLTF. CDR3 coding DNA: TGCAGCGCGCGGGTTCCTGGGGCCAACGTCCTGACTTTC.

The chain links TRBV19 to TRBJ2-7, with D possibly TRBD1 on 6 matching bases. Looked up from germline, CDR1 is LNHDA and CDR2 is SQIVND (reference sequence). The germline V and J ends were trimmed by 4 bases and 0 bases, with 10 bases remaining between them. The CDR3 extends over 14 amino acids. The CDR3 is CASSRQGSSYEQYF. The CDR3 DNA follows: TGTGCCAGTAGTAGGCAGGGGAGCTCCTACGAGCAGTACTTC.

The chain recombines TRBV9 with TRBJ2-3; 8 bases align to TRBD2. After removal of 0 bases from V and 4 bases from J, the junction contained 7 bases not matched to a gene. This CDR3 is built from 16 residues. Germline V gives CDR1 SGDLS, CDR2 YYNGEE. Written as DNA, the CDR3 is TGTGCCAGCAGCGTAGTCTCCGGGGGGGCCTCAGATACGCAGTATTTT. It translates to CASSVVSGGASDTQYF.

The gene calls are TRBV7-9 and TRBJ1-1; D gene unclear. Looked up from germline, CDR1 is SEHNR and CDR2 is FQNEAQ (reference sequence). The CDR3 extends over 13 amino acids. V was cut by 2 bases and J by 7 bases, with 11 bases left in between. This chain's CDR3 is CASSLREVSEAFF. The CDR3 DNA follows: TGTGCCAGCAGCTTAAGGGAGGTGAGTGAAGCTTTCTTT.